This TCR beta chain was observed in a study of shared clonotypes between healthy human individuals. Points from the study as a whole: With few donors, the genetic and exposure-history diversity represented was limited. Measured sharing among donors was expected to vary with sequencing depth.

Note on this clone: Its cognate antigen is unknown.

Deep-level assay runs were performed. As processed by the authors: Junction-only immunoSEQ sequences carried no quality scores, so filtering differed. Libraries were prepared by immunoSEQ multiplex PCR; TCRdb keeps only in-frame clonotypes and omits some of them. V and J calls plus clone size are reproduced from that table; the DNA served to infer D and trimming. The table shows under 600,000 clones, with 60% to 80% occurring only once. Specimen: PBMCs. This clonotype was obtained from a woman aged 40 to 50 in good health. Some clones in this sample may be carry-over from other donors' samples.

In DNA form, the CDR3 reads TGTGCCAGCACAGACATTATGAACACTGAAGCTTTCTTT. Amino acid sequence: CASTDIMNTEAFF. The genes are TRBV6-6 and TRBJ1-1, with unresolved D. V was shortened by 7 bases and J by 0 bases, with 9 bases between the two germline ends. CDR3 length: 13 amino acids. Germline V gene sequence: CDR1 MNHNY, CDR2 SVGAGI (reference sequence).